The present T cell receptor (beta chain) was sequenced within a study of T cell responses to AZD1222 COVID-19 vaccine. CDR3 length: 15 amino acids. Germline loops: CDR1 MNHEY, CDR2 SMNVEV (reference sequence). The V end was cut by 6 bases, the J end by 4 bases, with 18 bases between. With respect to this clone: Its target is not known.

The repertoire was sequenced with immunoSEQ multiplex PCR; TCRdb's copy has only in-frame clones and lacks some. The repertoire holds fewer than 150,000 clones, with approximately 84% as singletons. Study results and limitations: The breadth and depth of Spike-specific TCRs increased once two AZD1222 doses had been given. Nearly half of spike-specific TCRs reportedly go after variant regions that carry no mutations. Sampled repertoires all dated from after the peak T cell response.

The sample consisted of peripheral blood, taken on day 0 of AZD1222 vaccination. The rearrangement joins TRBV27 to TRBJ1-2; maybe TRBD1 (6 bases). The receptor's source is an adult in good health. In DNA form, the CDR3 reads TGTGCCAGCAGCCTTCGCCTGGGGGGCCTCTATGGCTACACCTTC. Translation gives CASSLRLGGLYGYTF.